Sequencing of this TCR beta chain was carried out in a study of blood T cell repertoires in COVID-19. The overall study: The study drew acute and convalescent COVID-19 samples from the United States, Italy and Spain. The analysed material was cDNA or gDNA that came from T cells, B-cell-depleted T cells, or PBMCs.

Original processing methods: Nucleated cell counts were estimated from reference gene primer amplification. Repertoires were generated with immunoSEQ multiplex PCR, while TCRdb's copy carries only in-frame clones and drops some. V and J calls and clone size are copied from that table; D and trimming were computed from the DNA. Of about 120,000 clones detected, around 87% appear once; the ten largest clones hold 25% to 30%. The length of the CDR3 is 13 residues. Trimming took 10 bases from V and 3 from J, leaving 15 bases between them. The V gene's germline CDR1 is SEHNR and CDR2 FQNEAQ (reference sequence).

J is TRBJ1-1 and V is TRBV7-9; TRBD1 is a possible D gene (5 bases). This receptor was obtained from a woman aged 70-85 years with acute or convalescent COVID-19. The sequencing input was peripheral blood. This CDR3 reads CAKGAGPHTEAFF. CDR3 in DNA: TGTGCCAAAGGGGCCGGCCCGCACACTGAAGCTTTCTTT.